A single sample is the source of the 2 T cell receptor beta chains below, sequenced in a study of shared clonotypes between healthy human individuals. The data were produced by immunoSEQ multiplex PCR, yet TCRdb's version contains in-frame clones alone and is incomplete. The sample yields 2 million to 2.5 million clones, roughly 92% seen once. Input material: naive CD4+ T cells from PBMCs. Sample subset: CD45RA+ positively selected. These receptors all come from a man younger than 35 in good health. Some clones in this sample may be carry-over from other donors' samples.

This chain links TRBV7-9 with TRBJ1-4; 9 nucleotides align to TRBD1. CDR1 is SEHNR and CDR2 is FQNEAQ in the germline V gene (reference sequence). The CDR3 is made up of 16 amino acids. Unmatched junction bases numbered 8, after V lost 5 bases and J lost 4 bases. The CDR3, as DNA: TGTGCCAGCAGCGCCGCCGGGACAGGGTTTAATGAAAAACTGTTTTTT. As protein: CASSAAGTGFNEKLFF. The full variable domain, its missing parts supplied by reference TRBV7-9 and TRBJ1-4, is DTGVSQNPRHKITKRGQNVTFRCDPISEHNRLYWYRQTLGQGPEFLTYFQNEAQLEKSRLLSDRFSAERPKGSFSTLEIQRTEQGDSAMYLCASSAAGTGFNEKLFFGSGTQLSVL.

The chain has TRBV7-8 and TRBJ2-4, with TRBD2 as a possible D gene (5 bases). Looked up from germline, CDR1 is SGHVS and CDR2 is FQNEAQ. Trimming took 4 bases from V and 8 from J, leaving 15 bases between them. CDR3 length equals 14 residues. Here the CDR3 DNA reads TGTGCCAGCAGCTCCTTTTCCGAGGGAGACATTCAGTACTTC. This gives the protein CASSSFSEGDIQYF.